The next 28 T cell receptor beta chains were all read from a single sample in a study of lymphopenia after photon versus proton radiotherapy. Method: immunoSEQ multiplex PCR; TCRdb's copy keeps in-frame clones and lacks some. Here the sample spans about 20,000 clones, about 83% being singletons. The source material was peripheral blood, sampled from a patient treated with photon-based radiotherapy. The receptors come from a woman in her forties or fifties with pancreatic cancer.

The chain is built from TRBV11-3 and TRBJ2-2; D gene uncertain. V lost 5 bases to trimming and J lost 4 bases, with 11 bases between them. CDR1 and CDR2 (germline): SGHNT, YENEEA. There are 14 residues in the CDR3. The CDR3 DNA reads TGTGCCAGCAGCGCCTATCCAGCCACCGGGGAGCTGTTTTTT. Its protein is CASSAYPATGELFF.

V usage is TRBV11-3 and J usage is TRBJ2-3, with TRBD2 as a possible D gene (7 bases). V shed 4 bases and J shed 0 bases, with 8 bases lying between them. The CDR3 runs 14 residues. Germline V lookup: CDR1 SGHNT, CDR2 YENEEA. The CDR3 region has the DNA TGTGCCAGCAGCTCGGGGGGCAGCACAGATACGCAGTATTTT. It yields the protein CASSSGGSTDTQYF.

The chain is built from TRBV5-1 and TRBJ2-5, with TRBD2 matching over 12 bases. V lost 4 bases, J lost 2 bases, and 3 bases stayed unmatched. CDR1 and CDR2 from the germline V gene are SGHRS and YFSETQ. The CDR3 has 15 amino acids. This CDR3 is CASSRGTSGQETQYF. CDR3 in DNA: TGCGCCAGCAGCCGGGGGACTAGCGGGCAAGAGACCCAGTACTTC. The full variable domain, with the rest looked up from reference TRBV5-1 and TRBJ2-5, is KAGVTQTPRYLIKTRGQQVTLSCSPISGHRSVSWYQQTPGQGLQFLFEYFSETQRNKGNFPGRFSGRQFSNSRSEMNVSTLELGDSALYLCASSRGTSGQETQYFGPGTRLLVL.

V and J are TRBV30 and TRBJ2-7; no reliable D call. This CDR3 comprises 12 residues. Germline V gene sequence: CDR1 GTSNPN, CDR2 SVGIG (reference sequence). V shed 1 base and J shed 3 bases, with 7 bases lying between them. The CDR3 spells CAWSEARYEQYF. CDR3 nucleotide sequence: TGTGCCTGGAGTGAGGCCCGCTACGAGCAGTACTTC.

The CDR3 DNA reads TGTGCCAGCATGGGTCAGGGACTGACCGGGGAGCTGTTTTTT. Amino acid sequence: CASMGQGLTGELFF. This chain links TRBV6-6 with TRBJ2-2, with D possibly TRBD2 on 6 matching bases. The CDR3 spans 14 residues. V lost 7 bases to trimming and J lost 5 bases, with 14 bases between them. Per the germline V gene, CDR1 is MNHNY and CDR2 is SVGAGI (reference sequence).

This chain links TRBV2 with TRBJ2-1, with TRBD2 matching 8 bases. Germline loops: CDR1 SNHLY, CDR2 FYNNEI. CDR3 length: 16 residues. V lost 1 base to trimming and J lost 0 bases; unmatched junction nucleotides: 2. This CDR3 is CASSEVSGSSYNEQFF. CDR3 nucleotides: TGTGCCAGCAGTGAAGTGAGCGGGAGCTCCTACAATGAGCAGTTCTTC.

This clone was observed a single time. This rearrangement joins TRBV6-5 to TRBJ2-2; D uncertain. This CDR3 is built from 15 residues. Germline V gene lookup returns CDR1 MNHEY and CDR2 SVGAGI. Trimming left V 0 bases short and J 4 bases short, with 9 bases between. The CDR3 here is CASSYSKLGTGELFF. The DNA for the CDR3 is TGTGCCAGCAGTTACTCGAAGCTAGGCACCGGGGAGCTGTTTTTT.

This clone occurred a few times. The chain employs TRBV6-1 and TRBJ1-5; no clear D gene. Germline V lookup: CDR1 MNHNS, CDR2 SASEGT. The CDR3 is 13 amino acids. V lost 6 bases and J lost 4, with 10 bases in between. CDR3 residues: CASRPSRNQPQHF. CDR3 coding DNA: TGTGCCAGCAGGCCGTCAAGGAATCAGCCCCAGCATTTT.

The chain recombines TRBV21-1 with TRBJ2-1; TRBD1 was called by the table and not checked on the DNA. TRBV21-1 is a known pseudogene. The CDR3 has 18 residues. The CDR3 here is CASSKGGASTISYNEQFF. CDR3 DNA: TGTGCCAGCAGCAAAGGTGGGGCCAGTACTATATCCTACAATGAGCAGTTCTTC.

The chain is built from TRBV7-9 and TRBJ2-1, with a weak D call TRBD2 (6 bases). The CDR3 totals 13 residues. CDR1 and CDR2 from the germline V gene are SEHNR and FQNEAQ (reference sequence). The V end was cut by 4 bases, the J end by 5 bases, with 9 bases between. The CDR3 loop reads CASSSGEDNEQFF. The CDR3 DNA sequence: TGTGCCAGCAGCTCCGGGGAGGACAATGAGCAGTTCTTC.

The rearrangement joins TRBV28 to TRBJ2-3; 8 bases line up with TRBD2. Trimming at V came to 6 bases and at J to 4 bases, leaving 12 bases not matched to a gene. The CDR3 runs to 16 residues. The germline V gene encodes CDR1 MDHEN and CDR2 SYDVKM. The CDR3 loop reads CASSQSSGRDSDTQYF. The CDR3 DNA sequence: TGTGCCAGCAGCCAAAGCAGCGGGAGAGATTCAGATACGCAGTATTTT.

The V gene is TRBV20-1, the J gene TRBJ1-2, with D unresolved. The CDR3 covers 10 residues. Germline lookup yields CDR1 DFQATT and CDR2 SNEGSKA (reference sequence). The germline V and J ends were trimmed by 6 bases and 8 bases, with 10 bases remaining between them. The CDR3 region is CSASLGGYTF. The CDR3, as DNA: TGCAGTGCCAGCCTGGGGGGCTACACCTTC.

The chain carries TRBV28 and TRBJ1-4; no clear D gene. The CDR3 contains 13 residues. CDR1 MDHEN and CDR2 SYDVKM come from the germline V gene. Trimming pared 6 bases from V and 5 bases from J, leaving 10 bases between. CDR3 residues: CASRGSTNEKLFF. The CDR3 DNA follows: TGTGCCAGCAGAGGGTCCACGAATGAAAAACTGTTTTTT. The whole variable domain, filled in from reference TRBV28 and TRBJ1-4, reads DVKVTQSSRYLVKRTGEKVFLECVQDMDHENMFWYRQDPGLGLRLIYFSYDVKMKEKGDIPEGYSVSREKKERFSLILESASTNQTSMYLCASRGSTNEKLFFGSGTQLSVL.

The chain is built from TRBV6-6 and TRBJ2-7; tentatively, D is TRBD2 (6 bases). The CDR3 is 15 amino acids. Germline CDR1 reads MNHNY; CDR2 reads SVGAGI (reference sequence). Deletions cut 3 bases from V and 7 bases from J, with 19 bases between. CDR3 in amino acids: CASSYIGGPSDEQYF. The CDR3 bases are TGTGCCAGCAGTTATATCGGAGGGCCCTCGGATGAGCAGTACTTC.

The V and J genes are TRBV6-1 and TRBJ1-1; 8 nucleotides align to TRBD1. The V segment lost 3 bases and the J segment 6 bases; nucleotides outside the gene matches: 9. The CDR3 has 15 amino acids. From germline, CDR1 is MNHNS and CDR2 SASEGT. The CDR3 DNA follows: TGTGCCAGCAGTGAGGTTGGACAGGGCAGCCCTGAAGCTTTCTTT. It specifies CASSEVGQGSPEAFF.

This rearrangement joins TRBV15 to TRBJ2-1, with 7 bases fitting TRBD1. The germline V gene has CDR1 LNHNV and CDR2 YYDKDF (reference sequence). The junction had 8 bases not matched to a gene; V was cut back by 3 bases and J by 0 bases. The CDR3 covers 17 residues. The CDR3 reads CATSSPGQASSYNEQFF. The CDR3 bases are TGTGCCACCAGCAGTCCAGGACAGGCGAGCTCCTACAATGAGCAGTTCTTC.

J is TRBJ2-1 and V is TRBV7-3; 9 nucleotides align to TRBD2. Germline CDR1 is SGHTA and CDR2 is FQGTGA. V gave up 5 bases and J gave up 6 bases; unmatched junction bases: 5. CDR3 length equals 14 residues. CDR3 coding DNA: TGTGCCAGCAGCCCGGGACTAGCTGGCAATGAGCAGTTCTTC. Residues: CASSPGLAGNEQFF.

The gene calls are TRBV5-4 and TRBJ2-7; D remains unclear. Germline V gene lookup returns CDR1 SGHNT and CDR2 YYREEE (reference sequence). The germline V and J ends were trimmed by 3 bases and 4 bases, with 14 bases remaining between them. The CDR3 is 14 residues long. CDR3 coding DNA: TGTGCCAGCAGCTCCGACCCAGACCTTTACGAGCAGTACTTC. Amino acids: CASSSDPDLYEQYF.

The chain joins TRBV25-1 to TRBJ1-5, with D tentatively TRBD1 (5 bases). The CDR3 is made up of 14 amino acids. Trimming stripped 3 bases from V and 3 bases from J, with 9 bases between. Germline CDR1 is MGHDK and CDR2 is SYGVNS. This CDR3 is CASSESGYNQPQHF. CDR3 sequence (DNA): TGTGCCAGCAGTGAGTCAGGGTACAATCAGCCCCAGCATTTT. The complete variable domain, with remaining parts taken from reference TRBV25-1 and TRBJ1-5, reads EADIYQTPRYLVIGTGKKITLECSQTMGHDKMYWYQQDPGMELHLIHYSYGVNSTEKGDLSSESTVSRIRTEHFPLTLESARPSHTSQYLCASSESGYNQPQHFGDGTRLSIL.

This clone turned up a few times. CDR3 protein: CASSLVSGRAGGTDTQYF. CDR3 DNA sequence: TGCGCCAGCAGCTTGGTCAGCGGGAGGGCCGGGGGCACAGATACGCAGTATTTT. The genes are TRBV5-1 and TRBJ2-3; 10 bases fit TRBD2. CDR1 SGHRS and CDR2 YFSETQ come from the germline V gene. With V trimmed by 0 bases and J by 1 base, 8 bases remained unmatched. The CDR3 is 18 residues long. The full variable domain, in which reference TRBV5-1 and TRBJ2-3 provide the parts outside the CDR3, is KAGVTQTPRYLIKTRGQQVTLSCSPISGHRSVSWYQQTPGQGLQFLFEYFSETQRNKGNFPGRFSGRQFSNSRSEMNVSTLELGDSALYLCASSLVSGRAGGTDTQYFGPGTRLTVL.

The chain combines TRBV15 with TRBJ1-4; a possible D gene is TRBD1 (6 bases). The V gene lost 0 bases and the J gene lost 7 bases, with 9 bases spanning the gap. There are 14 residues in the CDR3. Germline lookup yields CDR1 LNHNV and CDR2 YYDKDF (reference sequence). The CDR3 DNA follows: TGTGCCACCAGCAGAGATACCAGGGGTGAAAAACTGTTTTTT. Translated, it gives CATSRDTRGEKLFF.

This chain links TRBV18 with TRBJ1-3; 11 bases map to TRBD1. J lost 0 bases, V lost 3 bases, and 1 base had no gene match. Germline V gene lookup returns CDR1 KGHSH and CDR2 LQKENI. CDR3 length: 16 residues. CDR3 DNA: TGTGCCAGCTCACCGGGACAGGGGGGCTCTGGAAACACCATATATTTT. Translating gives CASSPGQGGSGNTIYF.

The chain couples TRBV19 to TRBJ2-2; tentatively, D is TRBD2 (6 bases). The CDR3 extends over 13 amino acids. Trimming removed 5 bases at V and 6 bases at J, with 10 bases between. The V gene's germline CDR1 is LNHDA and CDR2 SQIVND (reference sequence). The CDR3 bases are TGTGCCAGTAGTGTGACTAGTGCCGGGGAGCTGTTTTTT. It yields the protein CASSVTSAGELFF.

The chain joins TRBV10-3 to TRBJ2-5, with 7 bases lining up with TRBD2. This CDR3 has 13 residues. Per the germline V gene, CDR1 is ENHRY and CDR2 is SYGVKD. V lost 1 base, J lost 5 bases, and 1 base stayed unmatched. The CDR3 DNA sequence: TGTGCCATCAGTGAGTTGGGGGGGGAGACCCAGTACTTC. Translating it yields CAISELGGETQYF.

The chain joins TRBV27 to TRBJ2-5, with D perhaps TRBD2 (6 bases). The CDR3 covers 15 residues. V was cut by 8 bases and J by 2 bases, with 18 bases left in between. The germline V gene encodes CDR1 MNHEY and CDR2 SMNVEV (reference sequence). The CDR3 DNA follows: TGTGCCAGCGCTCTTGGAGCGGGTCGTCAAGAGACCCAGTACTTC. Translating gives CASALGAGRQETQYF.

The gene calls are TRBV5-1 and TRBJ2-5, with TRBD1 matching over 9 bases. There are 15 residues in the CDR3. Germline V gene data show CDR1 as SGHRS and CDR2 as YFSETQ. With V trimmed by 4 bases and J by 5 bases, 9 bases remained unmatched. This chain's CDR3 is CASSLGQGGSETQYF. In nucleotides, the CDR3 is TGCGCCAGCAGCCTGGGACAGGGAGGGTCGGAGACCCAGTACTTC.

The chain joins TRBV5-1 to TRBJ2-7; 11 bases map to TRBD2. The CDR3 consists of 19 residues. With 2 bases clipped from V and 3 bases from J, the junction kept 16 bases outside the gene matches. CDR1 SGHRS and CDR2 YFSETQ come from the germline V gene. The CDR3 is CASSLNRASRLAGIYEQYF. The CDR3, as DNA: TGCGCCAGCAGCTTAAACAGGGCTTCGAGACTAGCGGGAATCTACGAGCAGTACTTC.

The V call is TRBV5-1, the J call TRBJ1-4; D gene unclear. Germline V gives CDR1 SGHRS, CDR2 YFSETQ. This CDR3 comprises 16 residues. Trimming shortened V by 0 bases and J by 8 bases, and 17 bases separated the two germline ends. CDR3 amino acids: CASSLGAAGGREKLFF. Here the CDR3 DNA reads TGCGCCAGCAGCTTGGGTGCGGCCGGAGGAAGGGAAAAACTGTTTTTT.